These 8 T cell receptor beta chains share one sample of origin, sequenced in a study of shared clonotypes between healthy human individuals (dated by TCRdb to about 2020). To prepare the library, the immunoSEQ multiplex PCR assay was applied. TCRdb holds this immuneACCESS table with in-frame rearrangements only. Some clones are missing; in checked studies, unresolved V genes explain under half, and the rest has no known cause. The sample includes some 1,900,000 clones, with about 94% observed a single time. 0.9% to 1.5% of the sample comes from the top ten. CD8 naive samples were CD45RO-negative cells positively selected for CCR7, giving a CD45RA+CCR7+ population that excluded TemRA cells. The sequencing input was naive CD8+ T cells sorted from blood. The meaning of the sample's cell subset or site label: CD45RA+CCR7+. The source of these receptors is a man between 18 and 29 years old in good health.

This clone was observed once. Other DNA sequences from this sample encode an identical CDR3 as well. V is TRBV27 and J is TRBJ2-2; maybe TRBD1 (5 bases). Germline assignment: CDR1 MNHEY and CDR2 SMNVEV (reference sequence). Trimming removed 3 bases from V and 4 bases from J, with 6 bases in between. The CDR3 loop spans 13 amino acids. The CDR3 region has the DNA TGTGCCAGCAGTTTCAGGGTCACCGGGGAGCTGTTTTTT. The encoded protein is CASSFRVTGELFF.

V and J are TRBV19 and TRBJ2-3; 9 bases agree with TRBD2. Germline loops: CDR1 LNHDA, CDR2 SQIVND (reference sequence). V was pared by 6 bases and J by 0 bases, with 7 bases of the junction left unmatched. The CDR3 has 16 residues. The DNA for the CDR3 is TGTGCCAGTAGGGCTCTAGCGGGGTCTAGCACAGATACGCAGTATTTT. Protein: CASRALAGSSTDTQYF.

Here the CDR3 reads CASSQRRVDEQYF. CDR3 sequence (DNA): TGTGCCAGCAGTCAAAGGAGGGTAGACGAGCAGTACTTC. V and J are TRBV6-5 and TRBJ2-7, with TRBD2 as a possible D gene (6 bases). Germline assignment: CDR1 MNHEY and CDR2 SVGAGI. The V gene lost 5 bases and the J gene lost 5 bases, with 13 bases spanning the gap. The CDR3 runs to 13 residues.

As regards this clone: The sample has other DNA sequences that encode this CDR3 too. The chain has TRBV9 and TRBJ2-1; D ambiguous. CDR3 length: 13 residues. The ends were cut back, 0 bases at V and 4 bases at J, with 5 bases in the middle. Per germline, CDR1 SGDLS and CDR2 YYNGEE. In DNA, the CDR3 is TGTGCCAGCAGCGTAGGTCAGTACAATGAGCAGTTCTTC. It encodes CASSVGQYNEQFF.

The chain recombines TRBV6-5 with TRBJ1-6, with D possibly matching TRBD1 (6 bases). With 2 bases removed from V and 10 bases from J, the gap between germline ends came to 12 bases. The CDR3 totals 14 residues. CDR1 MNHEY and CDR2 SVGAGI come from the germline V gene. CDR3 loop: CASSYLNRDSPLHF. CDR3 coding DNA: TGTGCCAGCAGTTACCTCAACAGGGACTCACCCCTCCACTTT.

This clone was detected once. This chain links TRBV19 with TRBJ1-1; the D gene is possibly TRBD1 (5 bases). Looked up from germline, CDR1 is LNHDA and CDR2 is SQIVND (reference sequence). V lost 1 base and J 4 bases, leaving 10 bases between the germline ends. This CDR3 is built from 14 residues. The CDR3 loop reads CASSIGGGVTEAFF. The DNA of the CDR3 is TGTGCCAGTAGTATAGGGGGAGGGGTCACTGAAGCTTTCTTT.

The chain links TRBV29-1 to TRBJ2-5; tentative D call: TRBD1 (6 bases). The germline CDR1 and CDR2 sequences are SQVTM and ANQGSEA. Deletions cut 4 bases from V and 5 bases from J, with 17 bases between. The CDR3 extends over 14 amino acids. The chain's CDR3 is CSVVPKGVGETQYF. The CDR3 bases are TGCAGCGTTGTCCCGAAGGGGGTAGGGGAGACCCAGTACTTC.

The chain employs TRBV27 and TRBJ1-1; 10 nucleotides match TRBD1. CDR3 size: 17 residues. V shed 4 bases, J shed 1 base, and the junction held 9 bases outside the gene matches. CDR1 is MNHEY and CDR2 is SMNVEV in the germline V gene (reference sequence). The CDR3 loop is CASSSPGTGDPNTEAFF. The CDR3 DNA follows: TGTGCCAGCAGTTCCCCCGGGACAGGGGACCCGAACACTGAAGCTTTCTTT.